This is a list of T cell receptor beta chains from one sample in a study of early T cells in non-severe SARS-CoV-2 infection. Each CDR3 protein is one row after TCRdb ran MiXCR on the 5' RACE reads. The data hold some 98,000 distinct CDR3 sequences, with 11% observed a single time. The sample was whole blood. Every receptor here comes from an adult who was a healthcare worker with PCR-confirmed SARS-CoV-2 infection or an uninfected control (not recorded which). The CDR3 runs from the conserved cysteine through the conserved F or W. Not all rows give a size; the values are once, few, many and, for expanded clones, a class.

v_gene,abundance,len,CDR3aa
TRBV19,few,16,CASSIAASHYTYEQYF
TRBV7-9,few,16,CASSPGQGARNTEAFF
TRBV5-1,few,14,CASSLLSRGDEQFF
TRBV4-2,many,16,CASSQGLLAGGRRKYF
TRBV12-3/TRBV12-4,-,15,CASSPLRQTNSPLHF
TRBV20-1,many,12,CSARSAGQPQHF
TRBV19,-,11,CASSMFYGYTF
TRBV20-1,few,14,CSVPQEGRVYEQYF
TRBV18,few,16,CASSLHGTPSYNEQFF
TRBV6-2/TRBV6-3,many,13,CASSWDGRTEAFF
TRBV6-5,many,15,CASSYSWGQADTQYF
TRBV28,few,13,CASKRELNTEAFF
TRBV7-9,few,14,CASSLAAGGYGYTF
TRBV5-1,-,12,CASRDFTDTQYF
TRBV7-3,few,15,CASSSQGAGVTEAFF
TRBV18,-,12,CASSPAPTGAFF
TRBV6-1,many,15,CASRFEGDSNQPQHF
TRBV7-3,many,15,CASSLSGSPGNTIYF
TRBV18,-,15,CASSPAQGGGNTIYF
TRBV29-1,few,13,CSVDPAGGETQYF
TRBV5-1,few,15,CASSSSFRDAEKLFF
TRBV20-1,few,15,CSASGAKSVNTEAFF
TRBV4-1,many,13,CASSQDTEETQYF
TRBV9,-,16,CASTQRGTVDTDTQYF
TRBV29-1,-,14,CSAVLTDSNTEAFF
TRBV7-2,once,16,CASSLAGVVTKNIQYF
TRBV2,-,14,CASKPRDGAYEQYF
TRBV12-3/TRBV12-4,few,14,CASSLRGPLYGYTF
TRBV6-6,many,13,CASSSADNYGYTF
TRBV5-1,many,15,CASTRETASTDTQYF
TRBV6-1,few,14,CASSGGQGNQPQHF
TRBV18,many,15,CASSPGDGSKNIQYF
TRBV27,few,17,CASSPRTGEFLNTEASF
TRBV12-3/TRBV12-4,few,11,CASLNWVEQFF
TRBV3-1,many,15,CASSQSDRGRYEQYF
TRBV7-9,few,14,CASSLIGPADEQFF
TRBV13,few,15,CASSPRTSGWETQYF
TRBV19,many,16,CASSTTSGLVTDTQYF
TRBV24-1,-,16,CATSDQPTRYPYEQYF
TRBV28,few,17,CASSLPGRVLRTDTQYF
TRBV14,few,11,CATGQTDTQYF
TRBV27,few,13,CASSWRSRGEQYF
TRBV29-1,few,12,CSGQDSQGTQYF
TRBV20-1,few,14,CSARRTGGNQPQHF
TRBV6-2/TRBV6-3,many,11,CASSLGNEQFF
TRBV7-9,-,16,CASSLAGARSNTEAFF
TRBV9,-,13,CASSADRDLGYTF
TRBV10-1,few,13,CASSRDRDTEAFF
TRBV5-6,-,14,CASSLDRGGNTIYF
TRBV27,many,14,CASRRDRTTDTQYF